The present T cell receptor beta chain was sequenced within a study of blood T cell repertoires in COVID-19. Germline V CDR1 and CDR2: SGDLS, YYNGEE. There are 13 residues in the CDR3. The V and J ends lost 2 bases and 1 base respectively, with 6 bases between them. TCRdb's copy holds only in-frame clones and misses some; the assay was immunoSEQ multiplex PCR. The sample shows a few hundred thousand clones, around 90% of them seen only once. This TCR was recovered from a woman aged 35 to 49 with COVID-19, enrolled during active disease. This chain uses TRBV9 with TRBJ1-1, with no clear D. Specimen: peripheral blood. The CDR3 DNA follows: TGTGCCAGCAGCGTCTATTCGAACACTGAAGCTTTCTTT. It is translated as CASSVYSNTEAFF.